This record covers a single T cell receptor (beta chain). The antigen is not known. Generated by immunoSEQ multiplex PCR, the TCRdb table keeps only in-frame clones and is missing some. The sample records roughly 99,000 clones, about 91% being singletons. The data stem from a study of OX40 agonist ivuxolimab in advanced cancers. Study information: Age averaged around 60 years (range roughly 20 to 90), and 80% to 90% were male.

Study-level points and caveats: Patients with a partial response at 0.1-3.0 mg/kg had among the lowest clonal expansion.

Baseline, cycle 4 day 1, and cycle 7 day 1 were the blood sampling points. This CDR3 spans 15 amino acids. In germline, CDR1 is SGHRS, CDR2 YFSETQ. The junction had 5 bases not matched to a gene; V was cut back by 0 bases and J by 3 bases. This TCR was sampled from an adult with an advanced solid tumor such as melanoma, head and neck, liver or kidney cancer. The genes are TRBV5-1 and TRBJ1-1; 7 bases align to TRBD1. This specimen consisted of CD4+ or CD8+ T cells sorted from blood, obtained in a trial of the OX40 agonist ivuxolimab. The CDR3 DNA reads TGCGCCAGCAGCTTGGGGCAGGGGGGATACACTGAAGCTTTCTTT. Residues: CASSLGQGGYTEAFF. Supplemented by reference TRBV5-1 and TRBJ1-1, the full variable domain reads KAGVTQTPRYLIKTRGQQVTLSCSPISGHRSVSWYQQTPGQGLQFLFEYFSETQRNKGNFPGRFSGRQFSNSRSEMNVSTLELGDSALYLCASSLGQGGYTEAFFGQGTRLTVV.